A single sample is the source of the 25 T cell receptor beta chains below, sequenced in a study of blood T cell repertoires in COVID-19. The table came from immunoSEQ multiplex PCR; TCRdb's copy has only in-frame clones and leaves some out. There are tens of thousands of clones in the sample; about 83% occur only once, and approximately 15% lies in the top ten. The source material was peripheral blood. The source is a man aged 40-49 years with acute or convalescent COVID-19.

Note on this clone: Germline and junction disagree at one end, which may indicate a read error. The chain links TRBV6-1 to TRBJ2-7, with a tentative D call TRBD2 (7 bases). The CDR3 contains 16 residues. Germline V gene lookup returns CDR1 MNHNS and CDR2 SASEGT. CDR3 residues: CASCEGGAGAFDEQYF. The CDR3 region has the DNA TGTGCCAGCTGTGAGGGGGGTGCGGGGGCGTTCGACGAGCAGTACTTC.

V is TRBV6-5 and J is TRBJ2-7, with D tentatively TRBD1 (6 bases). Trimming cost V 6 bases and J 2 bases, with 11 bases left between them. The CDR3 runs to 13 residues. The germline V gene encodes CDR1 MNHEY and CDR2 SVGAGI. CDR3: CASSQGGTYEQYF. The CDR3 region has the DNA TGTGCCAGCAGCCAAGGGGGAACCTACGAGCAGTACTTC.

The rearrangement joins TRBV5-5 to TRBJ1-4; 7 bases fit TRBD1. This CDR3 region has 15 residues. The ends lost 4 bases at V and 7 bases at J; junction bases unmatched: 10. Per the germline V gene, CDR1 is SGHKS and CDR2 is YYEKEE (reference sequence). CDR3 nucleotide sequence: TGTGCCAGCAGCCCAACCGGGACAGTGGGTGAAAAACTGTTTTTT. It encodes CASSPTGTVGEKLFF.

The chain joins TRBV2 to TRBJ2-3; possible D gene TRBD2, 5 bases. The CDR3 runs to 14 residues. The V gene lost 4 bases and the J gene lost 6 bases, with 14 bases spanning the gap. The germline V gene encodes CDR1 SNHLY and CDR2 FYNNEI. In nucleotides, the CDR3 is TGTGCCAGCAGTGGGGAGAGGGCCGGGGATACGCAGTATTTT. Translation: CASSGERAGDTQYF.

The chain combines TRBV6-5 with TRBJ2-3; 7 bases are a match to TRBD2. The CDR3 runs 13 residues. Germline V gene data show CDR1 as MNHEY and CDR2 as SVGAGI. V shed 4 bases, J shed 10 bases, and the junction held 8 bases outside the gene matches. The DNA for the CDR3 is TGTGCCAGCAGTTCCTCGGGGACTATCGCGCAGTATTTT. Amino acids: CASSSSGTIAQYF.

The chain employs TRBV10-1 and TRBJ1-6, with D hard to call. Trimming took off 4 bases at V and 9 bases at J, with 13 bases between the two ends. The CDR3 runs to 14 residues. Germline V gives CDR1 WNHNN, CDR2 SYGVQD (reference sequence). The CDR3 is CASSAGVTSSPLHF. CDR3 DNA: TGCGCCAGCAGTGCCGGGGTAACTTCTTCACCCCTCCACTTT.

This clone was picked up a small number of times. This sequence joins TRBV5-4 and TRBJ1-2; 8 nucleotides agree with TRBD1. CDR1 is SGHNT and CDR2 is YYREEE in the germline V gene (reference sequence). After removal of 4 bases from V and 4 bases from J, the junction contained 9 bases not matched to a gene. The CDR3 is made up of 15 amino acids. CDR3 DNA sequence: TGTGCCAGCAGCAGCCCCCAGGGGGCAGGCTATGGCTACACCTTC. Its translation is CASSSPQGAGYGYTF.

The V and J genes are TRBV3-1 (or the pseudogene TRBV3-2) and TRBJ2-7; 8 nucleotides match TRBD1. The trim removed 4 bases at V and 0 bases at J, leaving 5 bases unmatched. Germline-derived CDR1 and CDR2 are LGHDT and YNNKEL (reference sequence). The length of the CDR3 is 15 residues. DNA for the CDR3: TGTGCCAGCAGCCCGGGACAGGCGAGCTCCTACGAGCAGTACTTC. It encodes CASSPGQASSYEQYF.

J is TRBJ1-2 and V is TRBV25-1, with 9 bases fitting TRBD1. J gave up 0 bases and V 6 bases, and 5 bases lay outside the gene matches. Per the germline V gene, CDR1 is MGHDK and CDR2 is SYGVNS. CDR3 length equals 15 residues. CDR3 sequence (DNA): TGTGCCAGCAGCGCCGGGACAGGGTCTAACTATGGCTACACCTTC. This sequence encodes CASSAGTGSNYGYTF.

This clone was counted a few times. The V and J genes are TRBV7-9 and TRBJ1-5, with 12 bases identical to TRBD1. The CDR3 runs 15 residues. V lost 5 bases to trimming and J lost 7 bases; unmatched junction nucleotides: 6. CDR1 is SEHNR, CDR2 FQNEAQ, per germline (reference sequence). This chain's CDR3 is CASSPGTGGWQPQHF. CDR3 in DNA: TGTGCCAGCAGCCCCGGGACAGGGGGCTGGCAGCCCCAGCATTTT.

The chain links TRBV5-1 to TRBJ2-7; D is possibly TRBD2 (5 bases). Germline CDR1 reads SGHRS; CDR2 reads YFSETQ. The CDR3 runs to 14 residues. V lost 1 base and J lost 3, with 11 bases in between. Here the CDR3 reads CASSLTHGGYEQYF. CDR3 coding DNA: TGCGCCAGCAGCTTGACCCATGGAGGCTACGAGCAGTACTTC.

In its sample, this clone was seen a few times. This chain connects TRBV6-5 to TRBJ2-1, with 14 bases aligning to TRBD2. The CDR3 is 15 amino acids. Germline-derived CDR1 and CDR2 are MNHEY and SVGAGI. V lost 6 bases and J lost 3; bases outside the gene matches: 1. CDR3: CASRGTSGGYNEQFF. The DNA of the CDR3 is TGTGCCAGCAGAGGGACTAGCGGGGGCTACAATGAGCAGTTCTTC.

The J gene is TRBJ2-1, the V gene TRBV18, with a tentative D call TRBD2 (5 bases). The CDR3 has 15 amino acids. The germline V gene encodes CDR1 KGHSH and CDR2 LQKENI. Trimming pared 5 bases from V and 8 bases from J, leaving 19 bases between. The CDR3 DNA reads as TGTGCCAGCTCATCAAACGCAGCGGCTGGCGATGAGCAGTTCTTC. Amino acid sequence: CASSSNAAAGDEQFF.

This clone was observed once. The chain carries TRBV19 and TRBJ1-2; D ambiguous. V was shortened by 5 bases and J by 5 bases, with 15 bases between the two germline ends. This CDR3 is 14 amino acids long. Germline loops: CDR1 LNHDA, CDR2 SQIVND (reference sequence). The CDR3 here is CASSGRVISYGYTF. The DNA of the CDR3 is TGTGCCAGTAGTGGGCGGGTAATTTCGTATGGCTACACCTTC. Filled out from reference TRBV19 and TRBJ1-2, the complete variable domain reads DGGITQSPKYLFRKEGQNVTLSCEQNLNHDAMYWYRQDPGQGLRLIYYSQIVNDFQKGDIAEGYSVSREKKESFPLTVTSAQKNPTAFYLCASSGRVISYGYTFGSGTRLTVV.

The chain joins TRBV6-5 to TRBJ1-1; a weak D match, TRBD1 (5 bases). This CDR3 region has 12 residues. V shed 4 bases and J shed 3 bases, with 6 bases lying between them. Germline-derived CDR1 and CDR2 are MNHEY and SVGAGI. The DNA for the CDR3 is TGTGCCAGCAGTTTAGGGGACACTGAAGCTTTCTTT. It encodes CASSLGDTEAFF.

The chain carries TRBV9 and TRBJ1-3; perhaps TRBD1 as D (6 bases). Germline V CDR1 and CDR2: SGDLS, YYNGEE. Deletions cut 4 bases from V and 3 bases from J, with 14 bases between. CDR3 length: 15 residues. CDR3: CASSLGGGRGNTIYF. The CDR3 DNA follows: TGTGCCAGCAGCCTGGGTGGGGGCCGTGGAAACACCATATATTTT.

The chain is built from TRBV5-4 and TRBJ2-3, with TRBD2 matching 9 bases. V lost 4 bases to trimming and J lost 3 bases; unmatched junction nucleotides: 9. Germline V CDR1 and CDR2: SGHNT, YYREEE (reference sequence). CDR3 length: 16 residues. CDR3 coding DNA: TGTGCCAGCAGCCAGCTTAGCGGGAGCAGGACAGATACGCAGTATTTT. The encoded protein is CASSQLSGSRTDTQYF.

V gene TRBV12-5 combines with J gene TRBJ1-5; 8 nucleotides match TRBD1. V lost 1 base to trimming and J lost 7 bases; unmatched junction nucleotides: 9. CDR1 is LGHNT and CDR2 is FRNRAP in the germline V gene. The CDR3 is 16 amino acids. The CDR3 DNA is TGTGCTAGTGGTTTGGCAGACCGACAGGGGAGGCAGCCCCAGCATTTT. Protein sequence: CASGLADRQGRQPQHF.

V usage is TRBV3-1 (or the pseudogene TRBV3-2) and J usage is TRBJ1-6; D remains ambiguous. The CDR3 contains 16 residues. Germline values: CDR1 LGHDT, CDR2 YNNKEL (reference sequence). Trimming left V 5 bases short and J 2 bases short, with 13 bases between. For the CDR3, the DNA is TGTGCCAGCAGCACGACACTGAACCCCTATAATTCACCCCTCCACTTT. Residues: CASSTTLNPYNSPLHF.

This sequence joins TRBV5-1 and TRBJ1-1; TRBD1 matches 7 bases. The trim removed 1 base at V and 6 bases at J, leaving 3 bases unmatched. Germline V gene sequence: CDR1 SGHRS, CDR2 YFSETQ. The CDR3 length is 13 residues. This CDR3 reads CASSLRDSPEAFF. The CDR3, as DNA: TGCGCCAGCAGCTTGCGGGACAGCCCTGAAGCTTTCTTT.

The rearrangement links TRBV19 to TRBJ2-1, with 8 bases matching TRBD2. V shed 8 bases, J shed 7 bases, and the junction held 7 bases outside the gene matches. Looked up from germline, CDR1 is LNHDA and CDR2 is SQIVND (reference sequence). The CDR3 covers 13 residues. The CDR3 reads CASHLAGTNEQFF. CDR3 DNA: TGTGCCAGTCACCTAGCGGGTACAAATGAGCAGTTCTTC.

The rearrangement joins TRBV11-2 to TRBJ1-6; the match to TRBD1 covers 8 bases. The V segment lost 3 bases and the J segment 8 bases; nucleotides outside the gene matches: 9. The CDR3 is 16 amino acids. The germline gives CDR1 SGHAT, CDR2 FQNNGV. CDR3 loop: CASSFGPGQDHSPLHF. The CDR3 DNA reads TGTGCCAGCAGCTTTGGGCCGGGACAGGACCATTCACCCCTCCACTTT.

The J gene is TRBJ2-3, the V gene TRBV10-1; possible D gene TRBD1, 6 bases. Germline CDR1 reads WNHNN; CDR2 reads SYGVQD (reference sequence). V lost 0 bases, J lost 1 base, and 17 bases lay in between. This CDR3 region has 18 residues. CDR3 sequence (DNA): TGCGCCAGCAGTGAGTCTTATGGGGGCCCTCGGCGCACAGATACGCAGTATTTT. Protein: CASSESYGGPRRTDTQYF.

The V and J genes are TRBV6-2 or TRBV6-3 and TRBJ1-4; 10 nucleotides match TRBD1. V dropped 0 bases and J dropped 0; count of bases not matched to a gene: 10. Looked up from germline, CDR1 is MNHEY and CDR2 is SVGEGT. The CDR3 extends over 20 amino acids. In DNA form, the CDR3 reads TGTGCCAGCAGTTACTCTCCGGGACAGGGGCGAATTGCAACTAATGAAAAACTGTTTTTT. Translation gives CASSYSPGQGRIATNEKLFF.

This chain uses TRBV30 with TRBJ1-5; 9 nucleotides agree with TRBD1. This CDR3 is 16 amino acids long. CDR1 and CDR2 from the germline V gene are GTSNPN and SVGIG (reference sequence). Germline trimming cut 2 bases from V and 3 bases from J; bases unmatched to any gene: 8. The CDR3 DNA follows: TGTGCCTGGAGTCCACGGGGACAGGGATACAATCAGCCCCAGCATTTT. Amino acid sequence: CAWSPRGQGYNQPQHF.